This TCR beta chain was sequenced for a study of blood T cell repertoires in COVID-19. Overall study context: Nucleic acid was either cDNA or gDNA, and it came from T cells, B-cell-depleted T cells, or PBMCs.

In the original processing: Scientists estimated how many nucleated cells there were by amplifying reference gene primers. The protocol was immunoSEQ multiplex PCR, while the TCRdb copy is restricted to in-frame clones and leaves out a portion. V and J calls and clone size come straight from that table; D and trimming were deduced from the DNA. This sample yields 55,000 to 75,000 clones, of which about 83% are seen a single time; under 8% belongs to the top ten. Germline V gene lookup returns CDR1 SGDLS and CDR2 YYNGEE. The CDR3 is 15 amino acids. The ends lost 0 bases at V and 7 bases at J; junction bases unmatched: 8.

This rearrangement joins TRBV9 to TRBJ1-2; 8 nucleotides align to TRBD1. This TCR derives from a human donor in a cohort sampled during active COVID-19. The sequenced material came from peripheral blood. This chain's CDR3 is CASSVGTGGRGGYTF. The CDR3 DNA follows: TGTGCCAGCAGCGTAGGAACAGGGGGACGGGGTGGCTACACCTTC. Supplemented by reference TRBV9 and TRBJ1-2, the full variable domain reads DSGVTQTPKHLITATGQRVTLRCSPRSGDLSVYWYQQSLDQGLQFLIQYYNGEERAKGNILERFSAQQFPDLHSELNLSSLELGDSALYFCASSVGTGGRGGYTFGSGTRLTVV.